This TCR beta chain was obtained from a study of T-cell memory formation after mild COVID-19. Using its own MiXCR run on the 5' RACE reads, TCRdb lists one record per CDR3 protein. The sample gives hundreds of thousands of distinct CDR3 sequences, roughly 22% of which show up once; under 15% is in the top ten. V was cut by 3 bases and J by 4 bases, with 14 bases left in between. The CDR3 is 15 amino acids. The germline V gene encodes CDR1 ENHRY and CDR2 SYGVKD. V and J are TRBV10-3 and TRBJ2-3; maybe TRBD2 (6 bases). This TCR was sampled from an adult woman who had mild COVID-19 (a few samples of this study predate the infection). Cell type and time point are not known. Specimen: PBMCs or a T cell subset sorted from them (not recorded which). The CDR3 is CAISEWSGSADTQYF. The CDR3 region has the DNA TGTGCCATCAGTGAATGGAGCGGGTCGGCAGATACGCAGTATTTT.